Listed here are 27 T cell receptor beta chains from one sample, sequenced in a study of blood T cell repertoires in COVID-19. Profiled with immunoSEQ multiplex PCR; TCRdb holds only in-frame clones, not every one. The sample includes about 220,000 clones, around 80% seen only once; the top ten take 5.5% to 8.5%. Sequencing input: peripheral blood. These receptors were collected from a woman aged 70 to 79 with acute or convalescent COVID-19.

The J gene is TRBJ1-2, the V gene TRBV3-1 (or the pseudogene TRBV3-2); a weak D match, TRBD1 (6 bases). V dropped 5 bases and J dropped 1 base, with 11 bases sitting between them. This CDR3 comprises 14 residues. In germline, CDR1 is LGHDT, CDR2 YNNKEL (reference sequence). CDR3 in amino acids: CASSIQGDNYGYTF. For the CDR3, the DNA is TGTGCCAGCAGCATACAGGGAGATAACTATGGCTACACCTTC.

The chain uses TRBV9 and TRBJ1-1; D is uncertain. V was shortened by 3 bases and J by 6 bases, with 12 bases between the two germline ends. The CDR3 contains 13 residues. The germline gives CDR1 SGDLS, CDR2 YYNGEE. The CDR3 DNA reads as TGTGCCAGCAGCGCCAGCGATGGGTCTGAAGCTTTCTTT. Translating it yields CASSASDGSEAFF.

This sequence joins TRBV19 and TRBJ2-1; D might be TRBD2 (5 bases). Looked up from germline, CDR1 is LNHDA and CDR2 is SQIVND (reference sequence). The CDR3 is 16 amino acids. Trimming shortened V by 7 bases and J by 4 bases, and 20 bases separated the two germline ends. CDR3 DNA: TGTGCCAGTACCGACGGCGGGCTGGTGGGGTACAATGAGCAGTTCTTC. Translation gives CASTDGGLVGYNEQFF.

This chain joins TRBV7-6 and TRBJ2-1, with 11 bases that match TRBD2. The CDR3 runs to 15 residues. The V gene's germline CDR1 is SGHVS and CDR2 FNYEAQ. The V gene end was trimmed by 5 bases and the J gene end by 5 bases; junction bases not matched to a gene: 5. The DNA for the CDR3 is TGTGCCAGCAGCACGACTAGCGGGAAGAACAATGAGCAGTTCTTC. This gives the protein CASSTTSGKNNEQFF. Using reference TRBV7-6 and TRBJ2-1 for the parts outside the CDR3, the full variable domain is GAGVSQSPRYKVTKRGQDVALRCDPISGHVSLYWYRQALGQGPEFLTYFNYEAQQDKSGLPNDRFSAERPEGSISTLTIQRTEQRDSAMYRCASSTTSGKNNEQFFGPGTRLTVL.

The chain employs TRBV10-1 and TRBJ1-6, with 7 bases identical to TRBD1. Germline loops: CDR1 WNHNN, CDR2 SYGVQD (reference sequence). There are 13 residues in the CDR3. V lost 10 bases, J lost 3 bases, and 3 bases stayed unmatched. The CDR3 nucleotides are TGCGCCAACAGGGACAGCTATAATTCACCCCTCCACTTT. Encoded protein: CANRDSYNSPLHF.

The CDR3 loop reads CASSLGGLGKLFF. In nucleotides, the CDR3 is TGTGCCAGCAGCTTAGGGGGGCTCGGAAAACTGTTTTTT. The gene calls are TRBV7-9 and TRBJ1-4; the D gene is possibly TRBD1 (6 bases). CDR1 and CDR2 (germline): SEHNR, FQNEAQ (reference sequence). V gave up 1 base and J gave up 10 bases, with 10 bases separating them. This CDR3 has 13 residues.

The rearrangement uses TRBV10-3 and TRBJ2-1, with D maybe TRBD2 (6 bases). Trimming stripped 10 bases from V and 5 bases from J, with 12 bases between. From germline, CDR1 is ENHRY and CDR2 SYGVKD. The CDR3 sequence is 12 residues long. CDR3 loop: CATGTPNNEQFF. In DNA, the CDR3 is TGTGCCACCGGGACTCCCAACAATGAGCAGTTCTTC.

The chain joins TRBV7-9 to TRBJ2-7; TRBD1 might be the D (6 bases). Trimming cost V 5 bases and J 0 bases, with 14 bases left between them. The CDR3 is made up of 15 amino acids. Germline CDR1 is SEHNR and CDR2 is FQNEAQ (reference sequence). The CDR3 reads CASSAQQGSSYEQYF. The CDR3, as DNA: TGTGCCAGCAGCGCCCAACAGGGATCCTCCTACGAGCAGTACTTC.

V gene TRBV29-1 combines with J gene TRBJ1-5; 8 nucleotides align to TRBD1. V was clipped by 7 bases and J by 4 bases; unmatched bases: 9. This CDR3 has 14 amino acids. Germline V gives CDR1 SQVTM, CDR2 ANQGSEA. CDR3 amino acids: CSAIGQGGNQPQHF. DNA of the CDR3: TGCAGCGCGATAGGACAGGGAGGAAATCAGCCCCAGCATTTT.

CDR3 in amino acids: CASSIQRGADTQYF. CDR3 sequence (DNA): TGTGCCAGTAGTATCCAGCGGGGGGCAGATACGCAGTATTTT. The chain is built from TRBV19 and TRBJ2-3, with TRBD2 matching over 9 bases. The CDR3 loop spans 14 amino acids. Unmatched junction bases numbered 2, after V lost 3 bases and J lost 4 bases. CDR1 and CDR2 from the germline V gene are LNHDA and SQIVND (reference sequence).

J is TRBJ2-7 and V is TRBV6-4; tentative D call: TRBD1 (5 bases). This CDR3 spans 15 amino acids. Germline V lookup: CDR1 MRHNA, CDR2 SNTAGT. Trimming took 4 bases from V and 0 from J, leaving 13 bases between them. The CDR3, as DNA: TGTGCCAGCAGTGGGGGCAGGCCCCACTCCTACGAGCAGTACGTC. Translating gives CASSGGRPHSYEQYV.

The chain recombines TRBV4-3 with TRBJ2-5; 7 bases match TRBD2. Trimming removed 0 bases from V and 0 bases from J; junction bases left unmatched: 4. This CDR3 is 16 amino acids long. Germline assignment: CDR1 LGHNA and CDR2 YSLEER. Written as DNA, the CDR3 is TGCGCCAGCAGCCAAGACTCGCGGGGGTACCAAGAGACCCAGTACTTC. It codes for CASSQDSRGYQETQYF.

This clone appeared a single time. The chain couples TRBV30 to TRBJ2-3; D gene unclear. Germline values: CDR1 GTSNPN, CDR2 SVGIG (reference sequence). V was clipped by 2 bases and J by 6 bases, with 9 bases between them. The CDR3 consists of 12 residues. The CDR3 DNA reads as TGTGCCTGGAGTCCAACTGCGGATACGCAGTATTTT. It translates to CAWSPTADTQYF. Full variable domain (outside the CDR3, taken from reference TRBV30 and TRBJ2-3): SQTIHQWPATLVQPVGSPLSLECTVEGTSNPNLYWYRQAAGRGLQLLFYSVGIGQISSEVPQNLSASRPQDRQFILSSKKLLLSDSGFYLCAWSPTADTQYFGPGTRLTVL.

This clone was seen only a few times. The rearrangement uses TRBV9 and TRBJ1-4, with D perhaps matching TRBD1 (6 bases). The CDR3 is 15 residues long. Germline V gene sequence: CDR1 SGDLS, CDR2 YYNGEE. Trimming took 4 bases from V and 5 from J, leaving 15 bases between them. CDR3 sequence (DNA): TGTGCCAGCAGCTCCGGACAGCTTGACAATGAAAAACTGTTTTTT. This gives the protein CASSSGQLDNEKLFF. Based on the CDR3 plus reference TRBV9 and TRBJ1-4, the full variable domain is DSGVTQTPKHLITATGQRVTLRCSPRSGDLSVYWYQQSLDQGLQFLIQYYNGEERAKGNILERFSAQQFPDLHSELNLSSLELGDSALYFCASSSGQLDNEKLFFGSGTQLSVL.

The CDR3 sequence: CASSLGDSGRAFF. The DNA for the CDR3 is TGCGCCAGCAGCTTGGGGGACTCCGGGAGAGCTTTCTTT. J is TRBJ1-1 and V is TRBV5-1; possibly TRBD1 for D (5 bases). The CDR3 length is 13 residues. CDR1 and CDR2 from the germline V gene are SGHRS and YFSETQ. Between the trimmed V and J ends, which lost 0 bases and 10 bases, there was a span of 13 bases.

This sequence joins TRBV27 and TRBJ1-6, with D perhaps matching TRBD1 (6 bases). CDR1 and CDR2 (germline): MNHEY, SMNVEV (reference sequence). V was clipped by 6 bases and J by 2 bases, with 17 bases between them. The CDR3 consists of 17 residues. The CDR3: CASSPGGRYAYNSPLHF. In nucleotides, the CDR3 is TGTGCCAGCAGCCCGGGGGGGCGGTACGCCTATAATTCACCCCTCCACTTT.

The rearrangement uses TRBV5-4 and TRBJ2-5, with D unclear. Trimming took off 2 bases at V and 7 bases at J, with 12 bases between the two ends. The germline V gene has CDR1 SGHNT and CDR2 YYREEE (reference sequence). CDR3 length equals 13 residues. CDR3 DNA: TGTGCCAGCAGCTTAGTAGAGTCCGGGACCCAGTACTTC. Translated, it gives CASSLVESGTQYF.

The V gene is TRBV7-2, the J gene TRBJ2-1, with 8 positions matching TRBD2. The CDR3 has 15 amino acids. Germline CDR1 reads SGHTA; CDR2 reads FQGNSA. The V gene end was trimmed by 3 bases and the J gene end by 8 bases; junction bases not matched to a gene: 9. The CDR3 region has the DNA TGTGCCAGCAGCTTTTCGCGGGGGGTTTCGGATGAGCAGTTCTTC. Residues: CASSFSRGVSDEQFF. The full variable domain, in which reference TRBV7-2 and TRBJ2-1 provide the parts outside the CDR3, is GAGVSQSPSNKVTEKGKDVELRCDPISGHTALYWYRQSLGQGLEFLIYFQGNSAPDKSGLPSDRFSAERTGGSVSTLTIQRTQQEDSAVYLCASSFSRGVSDEQFFGPGTRLTVL.

The chain uses TRBV27 and TRBJ2-7, with 7 positions matching TRBD2. This CDR3 comprises 13 residues. Trimming cost V 11 bases and J 7 bases; bases outside gene matches: 14. The germline V gene has CDR1 MNHEY and CDR2 SMNVEV (reference sequence). The CDR3 loop is CASLGGFPGEQYV. Here the CDR3 DNA reads TGTGCCTCCCTCGGGGGGTTCCCGGGGGAGCAGTACGTC.

The chain recombines TRBV9 with TRBJ1-2, with 8 bases aligning to TRBD1. The J segment lost 4 bases and the V segment lost 3 bases, leaving 2 bases of the junction unmatched. There are 13 residues in the CDR3. CDR1 SGDLS and CDR2 YYNGEE come from the germline V gene. CDR3 coding DNA: TGTGCCAGCAGCGCAACAGGGGGCTATGGCTACACCTTC. It yields the protein CASSATGGYGYTF.

V gene TRBV19 combines with J gene TRBJ2-3; TRBD2 matches 7 bases. The CDR3 totals 12 residues. Germline V gives CDR1 LNHDA, CDR2 SQIVND (reference sequence). V shed 11 bases and J 4 bases; nucleotides not matched to a gene: 6. CDR3 nucleotide sequence: TGTGCCGCGGGAGTAGCGGCAGATACGCAGTATTTT. Translated, it gives CAAGVAADTQYF.

This clone came up once. This rearrangement joins TRBV7-2 to TRBJ2-2, with D perhaps matching TRBD2 (6 bases). V shed 6 bases and J shed 5 bases, with 13 bases lying between them. Germline V gene data show CDR1 as SGHTA and CDR2 as FQGNSA. CDR3 size: 14 residues. The CDR3 is CASRRMGGTGELFF. The CDR3 DNA reads TGTGCCAGCAGGCGGATGGGGGGTACCGGGGAGCTGTTTTTT.

The chain combines TRBV3-1 (or the pseudogene TRBV3-2) with TRBJ1-4; TRBD1 aligns across 10 bases. Trimming took 5 bases from V and 4 from J; bases not matched to a gene: 7. CDR1 and CDR2 (germline): LGHDT, YNNKEL (reference sequence). The CDR3 runs to 16 residues. CDR3 nucleotide sequence: TGTGCCAGCAGCTTGGGACAGGGGACTCATAATGAAAAACTGTTTTTT. It codes for CASSLGQGTHNEKLFF.

The V gene is TRBV3-1 (or the pseudogene TRBV3-2), the J gene TRBJ2-7; possibly TRBD2 for D (6 bases). The germline gives CDR1 LGHDT, CDR2 YNNKEL (reference sequence). The CDR3 loop spans 13 amino acids. V shed 2 bases and J shed 7 bases, with 12 bases lying between them. As DNA, the CDR3 is TGTGCCAGCAGCCAAATCGGGGGTGGAGAGCAGTACTTC. This gives the protein CASSQIGGGEQYF.

V and J are TRBV7-2 and TRBJ2-3, with a weak D call TRBD2 (5 bases). Trimming cost V 5 bases and J 0 bases, with 15 bases left between them. Per the germline V gene, CDR1 is SGHTA and CDR2 is FQGNSA. There are 16 residues in the CDR3. The CDR3 DNA reads TGTGCCAGCAGCGCACTTCAGCCGGGAAGCACAGATACGCAGTATTTT. Its protein product is CASSALQPGSTDTQYF.

The chain joins TRBV11-2 to TRBJ2-1; perhaps TRBD2 as D (6 bases). The V gene's germline CDR1 is SGHAT and CDR2 FQNNGV. The V end was cut by 7 bases, the J end by 4 bases, with 17 bases between. CDR3 length equals 15 residues. The CDR3 region is CASTLGAGTYNEQFF. In DNA, the CDR3 is TGTGCCAGCACGCTGGGAGCAGGGACTTACAATGAGCAGTTCTTC.

CDR3: CASSLVAGGGELFF. The CDR3 DNA follows: TGTGCCAGCAGCTTAGTGGCGGGGGGCGGGGAGCTGTTTTTT. V is TRBV7-2 and J is TRBJ2-2, with TRBD2 matching over 8 bases. Losses at the gene ends were 1 base for V and 7 bases for J; bases not matched to a gene: 2. Germline V gene data show CDR1 as SGHTA and CDR2 as FQGNSA. CDR3 length: 14 amino acids.